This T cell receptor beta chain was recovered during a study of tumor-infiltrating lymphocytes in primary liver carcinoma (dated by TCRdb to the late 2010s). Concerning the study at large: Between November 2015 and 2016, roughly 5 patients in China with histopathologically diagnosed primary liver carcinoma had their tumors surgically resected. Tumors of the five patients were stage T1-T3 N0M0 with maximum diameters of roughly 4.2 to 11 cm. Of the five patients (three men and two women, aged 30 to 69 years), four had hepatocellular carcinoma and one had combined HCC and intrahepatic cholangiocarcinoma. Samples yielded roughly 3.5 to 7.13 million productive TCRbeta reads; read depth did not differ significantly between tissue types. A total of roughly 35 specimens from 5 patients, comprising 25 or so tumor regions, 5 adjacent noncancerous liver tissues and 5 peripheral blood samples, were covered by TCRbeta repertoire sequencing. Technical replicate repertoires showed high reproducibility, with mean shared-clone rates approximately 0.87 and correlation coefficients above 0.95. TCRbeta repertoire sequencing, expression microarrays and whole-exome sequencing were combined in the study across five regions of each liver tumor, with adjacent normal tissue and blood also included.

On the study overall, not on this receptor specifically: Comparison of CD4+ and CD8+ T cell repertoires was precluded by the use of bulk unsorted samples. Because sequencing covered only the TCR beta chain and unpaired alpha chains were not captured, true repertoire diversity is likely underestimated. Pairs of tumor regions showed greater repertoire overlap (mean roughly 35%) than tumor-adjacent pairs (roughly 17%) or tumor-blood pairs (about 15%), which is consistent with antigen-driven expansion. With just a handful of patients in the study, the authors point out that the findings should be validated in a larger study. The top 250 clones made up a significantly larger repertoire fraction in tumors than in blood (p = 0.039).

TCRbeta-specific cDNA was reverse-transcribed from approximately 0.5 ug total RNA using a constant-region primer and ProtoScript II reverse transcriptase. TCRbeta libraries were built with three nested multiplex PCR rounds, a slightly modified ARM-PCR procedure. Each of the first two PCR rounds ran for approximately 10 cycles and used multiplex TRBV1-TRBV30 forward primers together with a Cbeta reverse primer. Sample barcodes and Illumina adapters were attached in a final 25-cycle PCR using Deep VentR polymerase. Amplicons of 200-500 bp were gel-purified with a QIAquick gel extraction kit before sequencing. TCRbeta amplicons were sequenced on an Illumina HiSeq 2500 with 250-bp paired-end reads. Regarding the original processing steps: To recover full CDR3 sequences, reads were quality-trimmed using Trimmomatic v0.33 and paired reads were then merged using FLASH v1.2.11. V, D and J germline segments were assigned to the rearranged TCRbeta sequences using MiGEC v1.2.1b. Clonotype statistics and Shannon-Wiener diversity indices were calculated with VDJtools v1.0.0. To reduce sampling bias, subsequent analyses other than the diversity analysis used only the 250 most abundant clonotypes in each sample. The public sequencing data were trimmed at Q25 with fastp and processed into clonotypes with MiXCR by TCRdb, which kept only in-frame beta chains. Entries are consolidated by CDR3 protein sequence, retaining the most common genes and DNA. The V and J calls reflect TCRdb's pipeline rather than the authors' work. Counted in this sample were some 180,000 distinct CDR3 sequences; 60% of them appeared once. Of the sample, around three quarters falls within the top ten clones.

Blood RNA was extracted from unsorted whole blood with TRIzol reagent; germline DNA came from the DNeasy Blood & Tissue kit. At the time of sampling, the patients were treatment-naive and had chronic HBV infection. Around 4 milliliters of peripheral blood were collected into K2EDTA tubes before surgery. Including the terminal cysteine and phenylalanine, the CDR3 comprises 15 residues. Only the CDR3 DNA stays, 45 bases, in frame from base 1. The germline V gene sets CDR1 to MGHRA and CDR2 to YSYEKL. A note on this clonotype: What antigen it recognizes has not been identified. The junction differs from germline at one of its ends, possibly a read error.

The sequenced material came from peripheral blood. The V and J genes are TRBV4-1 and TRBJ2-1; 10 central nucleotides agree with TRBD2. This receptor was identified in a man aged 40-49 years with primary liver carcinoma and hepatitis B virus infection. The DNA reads TGCGCCAACAGCCGGAGGACTAGCGGATATAATGAGCAGTTCTTC. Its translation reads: CANSRRTSGYNEQFF.